What follows are 9 T cell receptor beta chains derived from one specimen sequenced in a study of CD8 T cells in ankylosing spondylitis. TCRdb ran MiXCR on the 5' RACE reads and lists one entry per CDR3 protein. The sample contains 110,000 to 150,000 distinct CDR3 sequences, roughly 8% of which appear only once. Sequenced input: synovial fluid, either unsorted or a sorted T cell fraction (not recorded which). The origin of the receptors is a male donor with ankylosing spondylitis.

This clonotype was recorded a few times. This rearrangement joins TRBV7-6 to TRBJ2-5; 9 nucleotides agree with TRBD1. The CDR3 is made up of 16 amino acids. J lost 5 bases, V lost 4 bases, and 11 bases had no gene match. The V gene's germline CDR1 is SGHVS and CDR2 FNYEAQ. The CDR3 is CASSSKGQGIAETQYF. CDR3 in DNA: TGTGCCAGCAGCTCGAAGGGACAGGGCATAGCCGAGACCCAGTACTTC.

This clonotype occurred many times. The CDR3 is CASSLEGETQYF. As DNA, the CDR3 is TGCGCCAGCAGCTTGGAAGGGGAGACCCAGTACTTC. This rearrangement joins TRBV5-1 to TRBJ2-5; D is unclear. V lost 0 bases to trimming and J lost 5 bases, with 5 bases between them. The CDR3 totals 12 residues. The germline CDR1 and CDR2 sequences are SGHRS and YFSETQ.

CDR3 residues: CASSLTGNWDEQFF. DNA of the CDR3: TGTGCCAGCAGTTTAACAGGGAATTGGGATGAGCAGTTCTTC. This chain joins TRBV28 and TRBJ2-1; the D gene is possibly TRBD1 (6 bases). V was pared by 2 bases and J by 8 bases, with 13 bases between. Germline V gives CDR1 MDHEN, CDR2 SYDVKM. The CDR3 runs to 14 residues.

This chain connects TRBV20-1 to TRBJ1-1; the D is unclear. The CDR3 extends over 11 amino acids. Trimming cost V 7 bases and J 1 base, with 7 bases left between them. Germline lookup yields CDR1 DFQATT and CDR2 SNEGSKA (reference sequence). CDR3 protein: CSVQANTEAFF. In DNA form, the CDR3 reads TGCAGTGTTCAAGCGAACACTGAAGCTTTCTTT.

At least ten counts were recorded for this clonotype. The CDR3 sequence is CSARTGAGNIQYF. The CDR3 region has the DNA TGCAGTGCTAGAACAGGGGCAGGGAACATTCAGTACTTC. The chain links TRBV20-1 to TRBJ2-4, with 7 nucleotides matching TRBD1. The CDR3 runs to 13 residues. The germline V gene has CDR1 DFQATT and CDR2 SNEGSKA (reference sequence). V lost 2 bases to trimming and J lost 7 bases; unmatched junction nucleotides: 5.

This clonotype was observed many times. The V gene is TRBV28, the J gene TRBJ2-1, with D perhaps assigned TRBD1 or TRBD2 (6 bases each). CDR1 and CDR2 from the germline V gene are MDHEN and SYDVKM. Trimming took off 8 bases at V and 6 bases at J, with 11 bases between the two ends. CDR3 length: 12 amino acids. The CDR3 DNA is TGTGCCAGCTCCGAGGGGGGCAATGAGCAGTTCTTC. Translating it yields CASSEGGNEQFF.

The CDR3 sequence is CSADRGPFGTDTQYF. DNA of the CDR3: TGCAGTGCAGACCGCGGCCCCTTCGGTACAGATACGCAGTATTTT. The chain recombines TRBV20-1 with TRBJ2-3; no clear D. Trimming took 6 bases from V and 3 from J, leaving 19 bases between them. The CDR3 contains 15 residues. Germline CDR1 reads DFQATT; CDR2 reads SNEGSKA (reference sequence).

This clonotype was observed at least ten times. The J gene is TRBJ2-1, the V gene TRBV6-1, with a tentative D call TRBD1 (7 bases). In germline, CDR1 is MNHNS, CDR2 SASEGT. The V end lost 7 bases, the J end lost 4 bases, and 17 bases lay between the germline ends. The CDR3 is 15 residues long. The CDR3 is CASTAGTVPYNEQFF. The CDR3 DNA reads as TGTGCCAGCACCGCGGGGACAGTCCCTTACAATGAGCAGTTCTTC.

This clonotype appeared a few times. The rearrangement joins TRBV28 to TRBJ1-6; D uncertain. This CDR3 is 12 amino acids long. V lost 10 bases and J 10 bases, leaving 14 bases between the germline ends. Germline V gene sequence: CDR1 MDHEN, CDR2 SYDVKM. The CDR3 DNA sequence: TGTGCCACCCACGTCCTCGCCTCACCCCTCCACTTT. Protein sequence: CATHVLASPLHF.